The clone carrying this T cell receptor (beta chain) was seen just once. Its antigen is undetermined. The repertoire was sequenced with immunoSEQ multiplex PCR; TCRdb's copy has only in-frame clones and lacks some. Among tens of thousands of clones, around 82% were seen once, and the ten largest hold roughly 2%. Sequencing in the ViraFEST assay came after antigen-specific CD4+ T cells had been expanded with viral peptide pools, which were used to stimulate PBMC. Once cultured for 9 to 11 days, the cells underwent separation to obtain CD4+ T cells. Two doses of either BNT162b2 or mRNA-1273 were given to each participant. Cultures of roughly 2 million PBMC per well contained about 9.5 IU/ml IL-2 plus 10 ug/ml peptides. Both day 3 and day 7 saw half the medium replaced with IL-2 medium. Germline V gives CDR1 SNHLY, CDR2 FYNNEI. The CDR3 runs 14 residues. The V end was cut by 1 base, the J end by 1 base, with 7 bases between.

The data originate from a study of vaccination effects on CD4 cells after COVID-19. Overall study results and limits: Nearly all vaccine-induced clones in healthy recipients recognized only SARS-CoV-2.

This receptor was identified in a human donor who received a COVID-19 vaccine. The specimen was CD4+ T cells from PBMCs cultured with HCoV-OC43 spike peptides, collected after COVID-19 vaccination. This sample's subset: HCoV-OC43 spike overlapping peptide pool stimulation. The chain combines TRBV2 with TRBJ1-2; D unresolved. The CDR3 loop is CASSEGEYNYGYTF. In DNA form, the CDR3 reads TGTGCCAGCAGTGAAGGAGAGTATAACTATGGCTACACCTTC.